The 10 T cell receptor beta chains listed next were all sequenced from one sample in a study of response to subunit inactivated influenza vaccine. TCRdb reprocessed the RT-PCR reads with MiXCR, giving one entry per CDR3 protein. The sample yields 200,000 to 300,000 distinct CDR3 sequences, 12% seen once. The specimen comprised non-naive T cells sorted from PBMCs, sampled approximately 15 days before vaccination. These receptors originate from a man over 45 who received an inactivated influenza vaccine.

A few counts support this clonotype. V gene TRBV19 combines with J gene TRBJ2-5, with D perhaps TRBD2 (5 bases). Trimming took off 5 bases at V and 2 bases at J, with 15 bases between the two ends. Germline V CDR1 and CDR2: LNHDA, SQIVND (reference sequence). The CDR3 length is 15 residues. CDR3 in DNA: TGTGCCAGTAGTGCGGACTTCGAGGAACAAGAGACCCAGTACTTC. It codes for CASSADFEEQETQYF.

This clonotype was seen a few times. CDR3: CASSLVGGGINEQFF. CDR3 coding DNA: TGTGCCAGCAGCTTAGTCGGTGGAGGGATCAATGAGCAGTTCTTC. This chain links TRBV7-2 with TRBJ2-1, with D maybe TRBD2 (6 bases). In germline, CDR1 is SGHTA, CDR2 FQGNSA. The CDR3 spans 15 residues. V was clipped by 1 base and J by 6 bases, with 13 bases between them.

This chain joins TRBV5-1 and TRBJ2-7; D unclear. V lost 2 bases, J lost 4 bases, and 13 bases lay in between. Germline V gene sequence: CDR1 SGHRS, CDR2 YFSETQ. CDR3 length: 14 amino acids. Written as DNA, the CDR3 is TGCGCCAGCAGCTTAGCCCAGGCAGGATACGAGCAGTACTTC. It translates to CASSLAQAGYEQYF.

The gene calls are TRBV5-1 and TRBJ2-7; the match to TRBD1 covers 12 bases. The length of the CDR3 is 15 residues. The junction had 7 bases not matched to a gene; V was cut back by 4 bases and J by 5 bases. Looked up from germline, CDR1 is SGHRS and CDR2 is YFSETQ. CDR3 DNA sequence: TGCGCCAGCAGCGCCGGGACAGGGGGCATAGACGAGCAGTACTTC. Residues: CASSAGTGGIDEQYF.

This clonotype was seen many times. The rearrangement uses TRBV7-8 and TRBJ2-2; TRBD2 matches 11 bases. The germline V gene has CDR1 SGHVS and CDR2 FQNEAQ. The CDR3 consists of 15 residues. V gave up 5 bases and J gave up 1 base; unmatched junction bases: 0. The CDR3: CASSGLAGNTGELFF. The CDR3 nucleotides are TGTGCCAGCAGCGGACTAGCGGGGAACACCGGGGAGCTGTTTTTT.

The chain carries TRBV10-3 and TRBJ2-3; 8 bases line up with TRBD2. Per the germline V gene, CDR1 is ENHRY and CDR2 is SYGVKD. The CDR3 is made up of 15 amino acids. Losses at the gene ends were 7 bases for V and 1 base for J; bases not matched to a gene: 7. CDR3 DNA: TGTGCCATCACCGCGGGGGGTCGGGGCACAGATACGCAGTATTTT. The encoded protein is CAITAGGRGTDTQYF.

In its sample, this clonotype was seen a few times. The V and J genes are TRBV4-2 and TRBJ1-5; D gene unclear. This CDR3 has 13 residues. V lost 0 bases and J 7 bases, leaving 7 bases between the germline ends. Germline-derived CDR1 and CDR2 are LGHNA and YNFKEQ. The CDR3 DNA reads TGTGCCAGCAGCCAAGAGGGCACCCAGCCCCAGCATTTT. Its translation is CASSQEGTQPQHF.

This clonotype was observed a few times. This rearrangement joins TRBV6-1 to TRBJ1-6; D gene uncertain. The V end was cut by 6 bases, the J end by 5 bases, with 14 bases between. The CDR3 has 15 amino acids. CDR1 is MNHNS and CDR2 is SASEGT in the germline V gene. The CDR3 DNA is TGTGCCAGCAGGGCTGGTAATCTTAATAATTCACCCCTCCACTTT. Protein product: CASRAGNLNNSPLHF.

This clonotype was observed a handful of times. The chain employs TRBV5-6 and TRBJ2-6, with D perhaps TRBD2 (6 bases). V lost 6 bases and J 0 bases, leaving 13 bases between the germline ends. This CDR3 contains 16 residues. Per germline, CDR1 SGHDT and CDR2 YYEEEE. CDR3 sequence (DNA): TGTGCCAGCACCCGACGGGACTTCTCTGGGGCCAACGTCCTGACTTTC. Translation: CASTRRDFSGANVLTF. Supplemented by reference TRBV5-6 and TRBJ2-6, the full variable domain reads DAGVTQSPTHLIKTRGQQVTLRCSPKSGHDTVSWYQQALGQGPQFIFQYYEEEERQRGNFPDRFSGHQFPNYSSELNVNALLLGDSALYLCASTRRDFSGANVLTFGAGSRLTVL.

The rearrangement links TRBV2 to TRBJ2-1; possible D gene TRBD1, 6 bases. The V end was cut by 5 bases, the J end by 4 bases, with 15 bases between. CDR1 SNHLY and CDR2 FYNNEI come from the germline V gene. CDR3 length: 15 residues. DNA of the CDR3: TGTGCCAGCAGTTGGGGACAAGAATTTTACAATGAGCAGTTCTTC. Translating it yields CASSWGQEFYNEQFF.